This T cell receptor (beta chain) comes out of a study of T-cell reconstitution after alpha-beta-depleted transplantation in children. Unique molecular identifiers tagged the TCRbeta library. MiXCR was run by TCRdb on the PCR reads, yielding one entry per CDR3 protein. The data hold around 370,000 distinct CDR3 sequences, with 10% observed a single time. V was trimmed by 3 bases and J by 11 bases, leaving 12 bases between them. The CDR3 totals 12 residues. CDR1 is LNHDA and CDR2 is SQIVND in the germline V gene (reference sequence). This TCR came from a human donor who donated a stem cell graft to a child with acute lymphoblastic leukemia. V is TRBV19 and J is TRBJ2-3; no clear D gene. The sample consisted of PBMCs from the stem cell graft donor, taken from the stem cell graft. The CDR3 DNA reads TGTGCCAGTAGTATCGGTCCCGCTGAGCAGTATTTT. Residues: CASSIGPAEQYF.